The T cell receptor (beta chain) described here comes from a study of CD8 T cells in Susac syndrome. The RNA, roughly 0.5 to 1 ug, was put through reverse transcription using random hexamers. One entry per CDR3 protein results from TCRdb running MiXCR on the immunoSEQ multiplex PCR reads. The data show about 130,000 distinct CDR3 sequences, with 85% to 95% seen just once and over 0.15% held by the top ten. CD8+ and CD4+ blood T cells underwent TCR beta sequencing. V was cut by 7 bases and J by 6 bases, with 10 bases left in between. This CDR3 is built from 11 residues. This chain connects TRBV12-3 or TRBV12-4 to TRBJ2-7; perhaps TRBD2 as D (6 bases). The origin of this receptor is a human donor with Susac syndrome. Sequenced input: CD8+ T cells from PBMCs. CDR3 nucleotides: TGTGCCAGCACAGGCGGGGCCGAGCAGTACTTC. Its protein product is CASTGGAEQYF.